This is a list of T cell receptor beta chains from one sample in a study of T-cell reconstitution after alpha-beta-depleted transplantation in children. TCRdb re-called the PCR reads through MiXCR, storing one row per CDR3 protein. The sample has some 200,000 distinct CDR3 sequences; under 8.5% are singletons. The material sequenced was PBMCs, mostly from graft donor cells, taken 360 days after TCRalphabeta/CD19-depleted stem cell transplant. These receptors all come from a male patient between 2 and 10 years old who had a stem cell transplant for acute myeloid leukemia, so the T cells may come from the graft donor. Both conserved end residues are part of each CDR3. The order of the fields is D gene, V gene, clone size, J gene, CDR3 protein, CDR3 DNA. The D gene is left open where the match is weak. Size tells how often a clone was seen (once, few, many) or the class of an expanded clone, and some rows leave it out.

D: .
V: TRBV5-1
size: .
J: TRBJ2-2
CDR3: CASSPGGDTGELFF
DNA: TGCGCCAGCAGCCCAGGCGGAGACACCGGGGAGCTGTTTTTT

D: .
V: TRBV12-3/TRBV12-4
size: few
J: TRBJ1-5
CDR3: CASSLSVSNQPQHF
DNA: TGTGCCAGCAGTTTGTCAGTTAGCAATCAGCCCCAGCATTTT

D: TRBD1
V: TRBV4-2
size: .
J: TRBJ2-2
CDR3: CASSPIPRGHGTGELFF
DNA: TGTGCCAGCAGCCCGATCCCCAGGGGGCACGGCACCGGGGAGCTGTTTTTT

D: .
V: TRBV4-2
size: few
J: TRBJ2-3
CDR3: CASSQESLVPDTQYF
DNA: TGTGCCAGCAGCCAAGAATCTCTAGTTCCAGATACGCAGTATTTT

D: TRBD2
V: TRBV6-5
size: few
J: TRBJ2-1
CDR3: CASSSGTSVPSSYNEQFF
DNA: TGTGCCAGCAGTTCCGGGACTAGCGTTCCTAGCTCCTACAATGAGCAGTTCTTC

D: .
V: TRBV28
size: many
J: TRBJ2-3
CDR3: CASTLVSPTDTQYF
DNA: TGTGCCAGCACTCTAGTTAGTCCCACAGATACGCAGTATTTT

D: .
V: TRBV7-9
size: .
J: TRBJ1-2
CDR3: CASSLMESNYGYTF
DNA: TGTGCCAGCAGCCTGATGGAATCCAACTATGGCTACACCTTC

D: .
V: TRBV28
size: few
J: TRBJ2-5
CDR3: CASSLPGEETQYF
DNA: TGTGCCAGCAGTTTACCGGGAGAAGAGACCCAGTACTTC

D: .
V: TRBV4-1
size: many
J: TRBJ2-3
CDR3: CASSQEGYGSPLETSF
DNA: TGCGCCAGCAGCCAAGAAGGTTACGGGTCCCCCTTGGAGACTTCCTTT

D: .
V: TRBV12-3/TRBV12-4
size: many
J: TRBJ2-5
CDR3: CASSLVASPETQYF
DNA: TGTGCCAGCAGTTTAGTGGCCTCCCCAGAGACCCAGTACTTC

D: TRBD2
V: TRBV4-2
size: many
J: TRBJ2-5
CDR3: CASSSLTSGFQETQYF
DNA: TGTGCCAGCAGCAGTTTGACTAGCGGATTCCAAGAGACCCAGTACTTC

D: .
V: TRBV6-1
size: many
J: TRBJ2-1
CDR3: CASSEGAQIVQFF
DNA: TGTGCCAGCAGTGAAGGAGCCCAGATTGTGCAGTTCTTC

D: TRBD1
V: TRBV7-3
size: few
J: TRBJ2-5
CDR3: CASSSPGQGRETQYF
DNA: TGTGCCAGCAGCTCACCGGGACAGGGAAGGGAGACCCAGTACTTC

D: .
V: TRBV5-5
size: .
J: TRBJ1-2
CDR3: CASSLGVMAISYTF
DNA: TGTGCCAGCAGCTTGGGCGTTATGGCCATCAGCTACACCTTC

D: .
V: TRBV7-9
size: many
J: TRBJ2-3
CDR3: CASSLAQGPTDTQYF
DNA: TGTGCCAGCAGCTTAGCTCAGGGCCCAACGGATACGCAGTATTTT

D: TRBD2
V: TRBV12-3/TRBV12-4
size: many
J: TRBJ2-7
CDR3: CASSFRGGLVNEQYF
DNA: TGTGCCAGCAGTTTTCGGGGGGGACTAGTCAACGAGCAGTACTTC

D: .
V: TRBV10-2
size: .
J: TRBJ1-1
CDR3: CASKGGRLNTEAFF
DNA: TGCGCCAGCAAGGGGGGGAGGTTGAACACTGAAGCTTTCTTT

D: .
V: TRBV12-3/TRBV12-4
size: few
J: TRBJ1-5
CDR3: CASSLGGHSDQPQHF
DNA: TGTGCCAGCAGTTTAGGGGGTCACTCAGATCAGCCCCAGCATTTT

D: .
V: TRBV10-3
size: many
J: TRBJ2-7
CDR3: CAISGSNLAYEQYF
DNA: TGTGCCATCAGTGGTTCTAACCTAGCCTACGAGCAGTACTTC

D: .
V: TRBV3-1
size: many
J: TRBJ2-7
CDR3: CASSQDTGEQYF
DNA: TGTGCCAGCAGCCAAGACACCGGCGAGCAGTACTTC

D: .
V: TRBV20-1
size: .
J: TRBJ1-3
CDR3: CSARRGYGNTIYF
DNA: TGCAGTGCTCGGCGGGGGTATGGAAACACCATATATTTT

D: .
V: TRBV20-1
size: .
J: TRBJ2-2
CDR3: CSAMRTGELFF
DNA: TGCAGTGCTATGCGTACCGGGGAGCTGTTTTTT

D: .
V: TRBV11-2
size: many
J: TRBJ1-1
CDR3: CASSSRTGKNTEAFF
DNA: TGTGCCAGCAGCTCACGGACGGGGAAGAACACTGAAGCTTTCTTT

D: .
V: TRBV7-9
size: many
J: TRBJ2-5
CDR3: CASSFRGVAEPQETQYF
DNA: TGTGCCAGCAGCTTTAGGGGGGTAGCGGAGCCCCAAGAGACCCAGTACTTC

D: .
V: TRBV5-6
size: few
J: TRBJ1-2
CDR3: CASSGHHNYGYTF
DNA: TGTGCCAGCAGCGGACACCATAACTATGGCTACACCTTC

D: TRBD2
V: TRBV10-3
size: many
J: TRBJ2-7
CDR3: CAIITSGTYEQYF
DNA: TGTGCCATCATAACTAGCGGGACTTACGAGCAGTACTTC

D: .
V: TRBV5-1
size: many
J: TRBJ2-4
CDR3: CASSQVENIQYF
DNA: TGCGCCAGCAGCCAAGTGGAAAACATTCAGTACTTC

D: .
V: TRBV12-3/TRBV12-4
size: .
J: TRBJ1-1
CDR3: CASRTRQWGTEAFF
DNA: TGTGCCAGCAGGACCCGACAATGGGGCACTGAAGCTTTCTTT

D: TRBD2
V: TRBV29-1
size: .
J: TRBJ2-3
CDR3: CSVEGLAGTLDPTDTQYF
DNA: TGCAGCGTGGAGGGGCTAGCGGGTACCTTAGACCCCACAGATACGCAGTATTTT

D: .
V: TRBV12-3/TRBV12-4
size: many
J: TRBJ2-5
CDR3: CASRMTTGEETQYF
DNA: TGTGCCAGCAGGATGACGACCGGGGAAGAGACCCAGTACTTC

D: TRBD2
V: TRBV5-1
size: many
J: TRBJ2-7
CDR3: CASSLTGGNYEQYF
DNA: TGCGCCAGCAGCTTGACGGGAGGGAACTACGAGCAGTACTTC

D: .
V: TRBV4-1
size: .
J: TRBJ2-7
CDR3: CASSHSGRGPIDEQYF
DNA: TGCGCCAGCAGCCATTCGGGACGAGGCCCAATCGACGAGCAGTACTTC

D: TRBD2
V: TRBV2
size: many
J: TRBJ2-2
CDR3: CASSFLGLVAGELFF
DNA: TGTGCCAGCAGTTTTTTAGGACTAGTAGCCGGGGAGCTGTTTTTT

D: TRBD2
V: TRBV20-1
size: many
J: TRBJ2-7
CDR3: CSATGTSGFYEQYF
DNA: TGCAGTGCTACCGGGACTAGCGGGTTCTACGAGCAGTACTTC

D: TRBD2
V: TRBV30
size: .
J: TRBJ2-1
CDR3: CAWSVRVSGSWNEQFF
DNA: TGTGCCTGGAGTGTGAGGGTTAGCGGGAGTTGGAATGAGCAGTTCTTC

D: TRBD1
V: TRBV18
size: .
J: TRBJ2-5
CDR3: CASSPGQTGAQYF
DNA: TGTGCCAGCTCACCGGGACAGACCGGGGCCCAGTACTTC

D: TRBD2
V: TRBV29-1
size: .
J: TRBJ2-5
CDR3: CSVGAGLGQETQYF
DNA: TGCAGCGTGGGAGCGGGGTTAGGCCAAGAGACCCAGTACTTC

D: .
V: TRBV10-3
size: few
J: TRBJ2-7
CDR3: CAISGQGGSYEQYF
DNA: TGTGCCATCAGTGGGCAGGGGGGCTCCTACGAGCAGTACTTC

D: .
V: TRBV29-1
size: many
J: TRBJ2-1
CDR3: CSVSLSSYNEQFF
DNA: TGCAGCGTTAGCCTGAGCTCCTACAATGAGCAGTTCTTC

D: .
V: TRBV20-1
size: .
J: TRBJ2-1
CDR3: CSARDGSVDEQFF
DNA: TGCAGTGCTAGAGACGGGAGTGTCGATGAGCAGTTCTTC

D: .
V: TRBV20-1
size: many
J: TRBJ2-5
CDR3: CSAQPGGVSDSQYF
DNA: TGCAGTGCCCAACCCGGCGGGGTTTCTGATTCCCAGTACTTC

D: TRBD1
V: TRBV7-3
size: .
J: TRBJ2-1
CDR3: CASSLNGQGTYNEQFF
DNA: TGTGCCAGCAGCTTAAATGGACAGGGAACCTACAATGAGCAGTTCTTC